These 31 T cell receptor beta chains share one sample of origin, sequenced in a study of CD8 T cells in ankylosing spondylitis. Overall study findings and caveats: A TCR beta motif of several highly homologous variants seemed to mark ankylosing spondylitis blood.

For these receptors, no antigen is known. TCRdb re-derived calls from the 5' RACE reads in MiXCR, one entry per CDR3 protein. The sample holds fewer than 550,000 distinct CDR3 sequences, less than 6% seen once. The sample was blood, either unsorted or a sorted T cell fraction (not recorded which). Receptors were obtained from a male donor with ankylosing spondylitis.

In its sample, this clonotype was seen many times. CDR3 amino acids: CASSLIRDTEAFF. CDR3 nucleotide sequence: TGTGCCAGCAGCTTAATCCGGGACACTGAAGCTTTCTTT. The chain employs TRBV7-2 and TRBJ1-1; D is undetermined. The CDR3 length is 13 residues. Germline V gives CDR1 SGHTA, CDR2 FQGNSA. Trimming took 2 bases from V and 3 from J, leaving 7 bases between them.

Only one count was recorded for this clonotype. V and J are TRBV10-3 and TRBJ1-1, with 8 bases fitting TRBD1. J was trimmed by 10 bases and V by 0 bases; bases with no gene match: 1. Germline loops: CDR1 ENHRY, CDR2 SYGVKD. The CDR3 runs to 12 residues. CDR3 sequence: CAISESGQAAFF. CDR3 DNA: TGTGCCATCAGTGAGTCGGGACAGGCAGCTTTCTTT.

Many counts were recorded for this clonotype. DNA of the CDR3: TGCAGTGCTAGATGGGGAGAAAGGGCGGAGACCCAGTACTTC. Its translation: CSARWGERAETQYF. The V call is TRBV20-1, the J call TRBJ2-5, with D possibly being TRBD2 (5 bases). Germline loops: CDR1 DFQATT, CDR2 SNEGSKA (reference sequence). There are 14 residues in the CDR3. The V end was cut by 2 bases, the J end by 5 bases, with 15 bases between.

This clonotype was found many times. The chain carries TRBV24-1 and TRBJ1-5, with D uncertain. Trimming shortened V by 5 bases and J by 4 bases, and 8 bases separated the two germline ends. Looked up from germline, CDR1 is KGHDR and CDR2 is SFDVKD. This CDR3 has 13 amino acids. DNA for the CDR3: TGTGCCACCAGTGTGACTTCAAATCAGCCCCAGCATTTT. It translates to CATSVTSNQPQHF.

With regard to this clonotype: This may arise from a read error, as a much more abundant clone is one base away. The conserved closing phenylalanine or tryptophan is absent in this CDR3, likely reflecting a read error. The chain links TRBV6-2 or TRBV6-3 to TRBJ2-5, with 8 bases lining up with TRBD1. Germline trimming cut 6 bases from V and 2 bases from J; bases unmatched to any gene: 11. Germline V gene sequence: CDR1 MNHEY, CDR2 SVGEGT. The CDR3 totals 16 residues. The CDR3 region has the DNA TGTGCCAGCAGCAGGGCCTGGACAGGGCAACAAGAGACCCAGTACCTC. Its protein product is CASSRAWTGQQETQYL.

In this sample, this clonotype turned up many times. The rearrangement joins TRBV15 to TRBJ2-7, with D possibly matching TRBD2 (5 bases). Germline values: CDR1 LNHNV, CDR2 YYDKDF (reference sequence). Between the trimmed V and J ends, which lost 5 bases and 3 bases, there was a span of 14 bases. The CDR3 has 14 amino acids. The CDR3 DNA is TGTGCCACCAGCGAGCGGCCAACCAACTACGAGCAGTACTTC. Its translation: CATSERPTNYEQYF.

This clonotype was picked up many times. This chain links TRBV10-3 with TRBJ1-2; D may be TRBD1 (5 bases). Trimming pared 6 bases from V and 2 bases from J, leaving 13 bases between. Per the germline V gene, CDR1 is ENHRY and CDR2 is SYGVKD. The CDR3 contains 14 residues. The CDR3 sequence is CAISFRVGNYGYTF. Written as DNA, the CDR3 is TGTGCCATCAGCTTCAGGGTTGGCAACTATGGCTACACCTTC.

The chain employs TRBV4-3 and TRBJ1-3; a weak D match, TRBD1 (5 bases). The ends were cut back, 5 bases at V and 5 bases at J, with 16 bases in the middle. The CDR3 is 15 amino acids. Per germline, CDR1 LGHNA and CDR2 YSLEER. CDR3 in amino acids: CASSSRDRSRNTIYF. CDR3 coding DNA: TGCGCCAGCAGCTCCCGGGACCGAAGCCGAAACACCATATATTTT.

This clonotype occurred many times. The chain uses TRBV9 and TRBJ1-1, with a tentative D call TRBD1 (5 bases). The CDR3 extends over 13 amino acids. CDR1 is SGDLS and CDR2 is YYNGEE in the germline V gene. V dropped 4 bases and J dropped 3 bases, with 10 bases sitting between them. The CDR3 here is CASSPGGYTEAFF. The CDR3 bases are TGTGCCAGCAGCCCCGGGGGGTACACTGAAGCTTTCTTT.

This clonotype was observed at least ten times. The chain combines TRBV5-6 with TRBJ2-3, with 11 bases fitting TRBD2. The CDR3 totals 15 residues. Per the germline V gene, CDR1 is SGHDT and CDR2 is YYEEEE. The J segment lost 3 bases and the V segment lost 4 bases, leaving 4 bases of the junction unmatched. As DNA, the CDR3 is TGTGCCAGCAGCGTTAGCGGGAGGGGGACAGATACGCAGTATTTT. Its translation is CASSVSGRGTDTQYF.

This clonotype was seen at least ten times. V gene TRBV27 combines with J gene TRBJ1-1; 7 bases align to TRBD1. The germline V gene encodes CDR1 MNHEY and CDR2 SMNVEV (reference sequence). The CDR3 covers 16 residues. The J segment lost 1 base and the V segment lost 8 bases, leaving 13 bases of the junction unmatched. The CDR3: CASGGGRGQRNTEAFF. In nucleotides, the CDR3 is TGTGCCAGCGGGGGTGGGAGGGGGCAGAGGAACACTGAAGCTTTCTTT.

This clonotype was found many times. This chain uses TRBV4-3 with TRBJ1-1; D remains ambiguous. The V gene's germline CDR1 is LGHNA and CDR2 YSLEER. The ends were cut back, 1 base at V and 3 bases at J, with 9 bases in the middle. The length of the CDR3 is 14 residues. The CDR3 nucleotides are TGCGCCAGCAGCCAAGGACTCCCAGACACTGAAGCTTTCTTT. It yields the protein CASSQGLPDTEAFF.

This clonotype was seen at least ten times. The J gene is TRBJ2-7, the V gene TRBV20-1; 13 bases match TRBD2. Losses at the gene ends were 4 bases for V and 7 bases for J; bases not matched to a gene: 19. Germline V gives CDR1 DFQATT, CDR2 SNEGSKA (reference sequence). This CDR3 has 18 residues. The CDR3 DNA reads TGCAGTGCTATCCTACCCGGACTAGCGGGAGAATGGGTCCTGGAGCAGTACTTC. Translating it yields CSAILPGLAGEWVLEQYF.

This clonotype was detected ten times or more. The V call is TRBV20-1, the J call TRBJ1-5; tentatively, D is TRBD1 (6 bases). V lost 6 bases and J 2 bases, leaving 11 bases between the germline ends. The CDR3 sequence is 13 residues long. Germline V gives CDR1 DFQATT, CDR2 SNEGSKA (reference sequence). CDR3 loop: CSASGDGNQPQHF. In DNA, the CDR3 is TGCAGTGCGTCAGGGGATGGCAATCAGCCCCAGCATTTT.

There are many counts of this clonotype. The chain joins TRBV12-3 or TRBV12-4 to TRBJ1-5; D is perhaps TRBD1 (6 bases). Trimming pared 3 bases from V and 2 bases from J, leaving 11 bases between. There are 15 residues in the CDR3. The CDR3 region has the DNA TGTGCCAGCAGTTTCTGGGGGGCCCGCAATCAGCCCCAGCATTTT. Protein product: CASSFWGARNQPQHF.

This clonotype was counted at least ten times. The chain is built from TRBV6-2 or TRBV6-3 and TRBJ2-1, with D tentatively TRBD1 (7 bases). The V gene lost 2 bases and the J gene lost 7 bases, with 12 bases spanning the gap. The CDR3 has 14 residues. Germline lookup yields CDR1 MNHEY and CDR2 SVGEGT. In nucleotides, the CDR3 is TGTGCCAGCAGTTACCAACCAGGGGGGAATGAGCAGTTCTTC. It codes for CASSYQPGGNEQFF.

This clonotype was recorded a few times. The chain uses TRBV7-2 and TRBJ2-1; tentative D call: TRBD1 (5 bases). Per germline, CDR1 SGHTA and CDR2 FQGNSA. CDR3 size: 16 residues. Trimming took off 5 bases at V and 0 bases at J, with 14 bases between the two ends. The CDR3 loop reads CASSQAAGISYNEQFF. The CDR3 nucleotides read TGTGCCAGCAGCCAAGCCGCAGGGATCTCCTACAATGAGCAGTTCTTC.

This clonotype came up many times. The chain links TRBV12-3 or TRBV12-4 to TRBJ2-7, with 9 bases aligning to TRBD2. The CDR3 spans 16 residues. The V and J ends lost 4 bases and 6 bases, in that order; junction bases with no gene match: 13. The CDR3 loop reads CASSSLVTSGEPEQYF. CDR3 coding DNA: TGTGCCAGCAGTTCCCTCGTGACTAGCGGCGAACCCGAGCAGTACTTC.

This clonotype occurred many times. J is TRBJ1-4 and V is TRBV9; TRBD1 is a possible D gene (5 bases). CDR1 is SGDLS and CDR2 is YYNGEE in the germline V gene. The CDR3 extends over 15 amino acids. Trimming stripped 0 bases from V and 2 bases from J, with 8 bases between. CDR3 protein: CASSVGGATNEKLFF. The CDR3, as DNA: TGTGCCAGCAGCGTAGGTGGGGCTACTAATGAAAAACTGTTTTTT.

The CDR3 coding sequence is TGCGCCAGCAGCTTGGTCTTGGCTTCTGGGGCCAACGTCCTGACTTTC. Its protein product is CASSLVLASGANVLTF. The chain carries TRBV5-1 and TRBJ2-6; D is unclear. This CDR3 comprises 16 residues. Deletions cut 0 bases from V and 1 base from J, with 8 bases between. Germline lookup yields CDR1 SGHRS and CDR2 YFSETQ.

This clonotype was seen many times. The chain uses TRBV5-1 and TRBJ2-3; D not certain. V was pared by 0 bases and J by 3 bases, with 8 bases between. The CDR3 extends over 14 amino acids. CDR1 is SGHRS, CDR2 YFSETQ, per germline. DNA for the CDR3: TGCGCCAGCAGCTTGGACTCCCGGACAGATACGCAGTATTTT. This encodes CASSLDSRTDTQYF.

This clonotype was counted many times. The rearrangement joins TRBV4-2 to TRBJ2-7; no clear D. Germline V gives CDR1 LGHNA, CDR2 YNFKEQ. V was pared by 1 base and J by 3 bases, with 7 bases between. This CDR3 is 13 amino acids long. CDR3 region: CASSQGTVYEQYF. The CDR3 nucleotides are TGTGCCAGCAGCCAAGGAACCGTCTACGAGCAGTACTTC.

The table lists this clonotype with many counts. The chain has TRBV12-3 or TRBV12-4 and TRBJ2-3; D unclear. V lost 7 bases and J 2 bases, leaving 10 bases between the germline ends. The CDR3 spans 13 residues. The CDR3 DNA reads as TGTGCCAGCAAAATGTCCTCCACAGATACGCAGTATTTT. Protein: CASKMSSTDTQYF.

This clonotype has just a few counts. V usage is TRBV19 and J usage is TRBJ2-5; tentatively, D is TRBD2 (6 bases). Trimming removed 4 bases from V and 5 bases from J, with 17 bases in between. The CDR3 sequence is 15 residues long. Germline assignment: CDR1 LNHDA and CDR2 SQIVND (reference sequence). CDR3 nucleotides: TGTGCCAGTAGTAATCGGCGACTCCGGGAGGAGACCCAGTACTTC. Its protein product is CASSNRRLREETQYF.

This clonotype showed up many times. This chain joins TRBV6-2 or TRBV6-3 and TRBJ2-1, with no clear D. Trimming pared 6 bases from V and 7 bases from J, leaving 7 bases between. CDR1 is MNHEY and CDR2 is SVGEGT in the germline V gene. The CDR3 covers 11 residues. The CDR3 DNA reads TGTGCCAGCAGGGAAAGGAATGAGCAGTTCTTC. Translating it yields CASRERNEQFF.

The chain combines TRBV11-2 with TRBJ2-5, with TRBD2 identical over 9 bases. Trimming took 2 bases from V and 3 from J; bases not matched to a gene: 19. There are 20 residues in the CDR3. Germline CDR1 and CDR2: SGHAT and FQNNGV. The CDR3 DNA sequence: TGTGCCAGCAGCTTACTGGGACTAGCATTACCCCGAGGGGGAAAAGAGACCCAGTACTTC. Its protein product is CASSLLGLALPRGGKETQYF.

This clonotype has a count of ten or more. V and J are TRBV28 and TRBJ2-5; 8 bases line up with TRBD1. This CDR3 contains 15 residues. Germline values: CDR1 MDHEN, CDR2 SYDVKM. V lost 1 base to trimming and J lost 3 bases; unmatched junction nucleotides: 4. DNA of the CDR3: TGTGCCAGCAGTTTATACGGACAGGGTAAAGAGACCCAGTACTTC. This translates into CASSLYGQGKETQYF.

This clonotype was counted at least ten times. The rearrangement uses TRBV5-6 and TRBJ2-7, with D perhaps given as TRBD1 or TRBD2 (5 bases each). Trimming removed 4 bases at V and 6 bases at J, with 17 bases between. Germline CDR1 and CDR2: SGHDT and YYEEEE. The CDR3 is made up of 14 amino acids. The CDR3 region has the DNA TGTGCCAGCAGCCCCACGGGTCGAGGGGTCGAGCAGTACTTC. It specifies CASSPTGRGVEQYF.

This clonotype was observed many times. V usage is TRBV10-3 and J usage is TRBJ1-1; 8 nucleotides line up with TRBD1. Germline V gene lookup returns CDR1 ENHRY and CDR2 SYGVKD. This CDR3 comprises 13 residues. Germline trimming cut 10 bases from V and 3 bases from J; bases unmatched to any gene: 7. CDR3 nucleotides: TGTGCCACCAGACAGGGGTGGGACACTGAAGCTTTCTTT. Translated, it gives CATRQGWDTEAFF.

This clonotype has at least ten counts. CDR3 in amino acids: CASRGNEQFF. Here the CDR3 DNA reads TGTGCCAGCAGAGGCAATGAGCAGTTCTTC. The genes are TRBV28 and TRBJ2-1; D not certain. CDR3 size: 10 residues. CDR1 is MDHEN, CDR2 SYDVKM, per germline. Trimming took off 6 bases at V and 6 bases at J, with 3 bases between the two ends.

This clonotype was observed many times. The V call is TRBV10-3, the J call TRBJ2-3, with 7 nucleotides matching TRBD2. V lost 6 bases, J lost 4 bases, and 13 bases stayed unmatched. This CDR3 is built from 16 residues. Germline lookup yields CDR1 ENHRY and CDR2 SYGVKD. CDR3 amino acids: CAIRASGLPRADTQYF. Here the CDR3 DNA reads TGTGCCATCAGGGCTAGCGGTCTACCGCGGGCAGATACGCAGTATTTT.